The next 12 T cell receptor beta chains were all read from a single sample in a study of cytomegalovirus exposure and HLA in healthy donors. The PCR employed 60 Vbeta primers together with 13 Jbeta primers. Profiled with immunoSEQ multiplex PCR; TCRdb holds only in-frame clones, not every one. The sample has approximately 200,000 clones, about four fifths seen once. The sample consisted of PBMCs. The receptors stem from a boy aged 5 to 17 in good health and CMV-seronegative.

The chain recombines TRBV4-3 with TRBJ2-7; TRBD1 is a possible D gene (6 bases). CDR1 and CDR2 (germline): LGHNA, YSLEER. The V end was cut by 4 bases, the J end by 3 bases, with 16 bases between. The CDR3 has 15 residues. CDR3 sequence reads: CASSPGTRADYEQYF. The CDR3 nucleotides read TGCGCCAGCAGCCCCGGGACAAGGGCCGACTACGAGCAGTACTTC.

The genes are TRBV5-1 and TRBJ2-1; D may be TRBD2 (6 bases). The CDR3 contains 16 residues. The V and J ends lost 4 bases and 1 base respectively, with 15 bases between them. The V gene's germline CDR1 is SGHRS and CDR2 YFSETQ. CDR3 sequence reads: CASSPGVAVSYNEQFF. The CDR3, as DNA: TGCGCCAGCAGCCCGGGGGTAGCGGTGTCCTACAATGAGCAGTTCTTC.

The chain employs TRBV7-8 and TRBJ2-7; possibly TRBD1 for D (6 bases). Germline V CDR1 and CDR2: SGHVS, FQNEAQ. V was cut by 6 bases and J by 5 bases, with 14 bases left in between. The CDR3 is 13 residues long. For the CDR3, the DNA is TGTGCCAGCAGGCCCCAGGGGCTCGACGAGCAGTACTTC. Amino acids: CASRPQGLDEQYF.

The chain carries TRBV10-3 and TRBJ1-2; TRBD1 matches 8 bases. The CDR3 contains 14 residues. The germline V gene has CDR1 ENHRY and CDR2 SYGVKD. After removal of 10 bases from V and 7 bases from J, the junction contained 14 bases not matched to a gene. The CDR3 sequence: CATKLRQGSSGYTF. The CDR3 DNA follows: TGTGCCACCAAACTAAGACAGGGGTCGAGTGGCTACACCTTC.

The chain couples TRBV7-2 to TRBJ1-2; TRBD1 aligns across 9 bases. The germline V gene has CDR1 SGHTA and CDR2 FQGNSA. The length of the CDR3 is 15 residues. The junction had 11 bases not matched to a gene; V was cut back by 8 bases and J by 4 bases. The CDR3 DNA reads as TGTGCCAGCGTCCCCGGGACAGGGTACGGCTATGGCTACACCTTC. This sequence encodes CASVPGTGYGYGYTF. The variable domain in full, completed from reference TRBV7-2 and TRBJ1-2, reads GAGVSQSPSNKVTEKGKDVELRCDPISGHTALYWYRQSLGQGLEFLIYFQGNSAPDKSGLPSDRFSAERTGGSVSTLTIQRTQQEDSAVYLCASVPGTGYGYGYTFGSGTRLTVV.

The chain combines TRBV5-6 with TRBJ1-2; TRBD1 is a possible D gene (6 bases). The germline V gene has CDR1 SGHDT and CDR2 YYEEEE. Trimming stripped 1 base from V and 7 bases from J, with 14 bases between. This CDR3 is built from 14 residues. DNA of the CDR3: TGTGCCAGCAGCTTGTACCGGGACATCGGTGGCTACACCTTC. Residues: CASSLYRDIGGYTF.

CDR3 DNA sequence: TGTGCCAGCAGCCAAGCTCCCGGACTAGCGGGAGGCGAGCAGTACTTC. Its protein is CASSQAPGLAGGEQYF. The chain carries TRBV4-2 and TRBJ2-7, with 14 bases aligning to TRBD2. There are 16 residues in the CDR3. With 1 base clipped from V and 6 bases from J, the junction kept 5 bases outside the gene matches. Germline values: CDR1 LGHNA, CDR2 YNFKEQ.

V is TRBV19 and J is TRBJ2-1; 10 bases are shared with TRBD2. Germline V gene sequence: CDR1 LNHDA, CDR2 SQIVND (reference sequence). With 7 bases clipped from V and 7 bases from J, the junction kept 25 bases outside the gene matches. The CDR3 length is 20 residues. The CDR3 DNA reads TGTGCCAGTATGGTCTCGAGCGGGAGGGCGTCTGTCTCGACACAAAATGAGCAGTTCTTC. Its protein product is CASMVSSGRASVSTQNEQFF.

J is TRBJ2-1 and V is TRBV11-2; the D is unclear. Trimming removed 3 bases at V and 2 bases at J, with 5 bases between. The CDR3 loop spans 13 amino acids. Germline V gene lookup returns CDR1 SGHAT and CDR2 FQNNGV. CDR3 amino acids: CASSFSPYNEQFF. CDR3 sequence (DNA): TGTGCCAGCAGCTTCTCCCCCTACAATGAGCAGTTCTTC.

This chain connects TRBV2 to TRBJ2-3, with 9 positions matching TRBD1. The germline CDR1 and CDR2 sequences are SNHLY and FYNNEI. The CDR3 has 17 amino acids. V lost 3 bases to trimming and J lost 2 bases; unmatched junction nucleotides: 9. CDR3 nucleotides: TGTGCCAGCAGTGACCCGGGACAGGGACTCTACACAGATACGCAGTATTTT. Translating it yields CASSDPGQGLYTDTQYF.

The table lists this clone with a few counts. The chain employs TRBV5-1 and TRBJ2-7; D is ambiguous. Trimming left V 0 bases short and J 5 bases short, with 3 bases between. This CDR3 has 11 amino acids. Germline assignment: CDR1 SGHRS and CDR2 YFSETQ. CDR3 in DNA: TGCGCCAGCAGCTTGGGAGACGAGCAGTACTTC. Protein: CASSLGDEQYF.

V is TRBV19 and J is TRBJ2-3; D possibly corresponds to TRBD1 (5 bases). With 5 bases removed from V and 10 bases from J, the gap between germline ends came to 25 bases. The CDR3 is 16 residues long. Germline CDR1 reads LNHDA; CDR2 reads SQIVND (reference sequence). The DNA for the CDR3 is TGTGCCAGTAGTGGGCAAGGGGTAACGACGGTTGCCGCGCAGTATTTT. It codes for CASSGQGVTTVAAQYF.